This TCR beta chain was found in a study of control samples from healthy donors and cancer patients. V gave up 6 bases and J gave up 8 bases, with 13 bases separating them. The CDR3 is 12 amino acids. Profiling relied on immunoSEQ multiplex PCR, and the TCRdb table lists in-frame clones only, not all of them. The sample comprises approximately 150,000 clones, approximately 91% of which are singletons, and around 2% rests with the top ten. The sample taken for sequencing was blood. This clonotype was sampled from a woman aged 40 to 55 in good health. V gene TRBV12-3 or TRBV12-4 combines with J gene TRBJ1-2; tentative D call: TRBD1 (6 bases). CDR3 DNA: TGTGCCAGCAGGGGGGACACGGTCGGCTACACCTTC. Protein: CASRGDTVGYTF.